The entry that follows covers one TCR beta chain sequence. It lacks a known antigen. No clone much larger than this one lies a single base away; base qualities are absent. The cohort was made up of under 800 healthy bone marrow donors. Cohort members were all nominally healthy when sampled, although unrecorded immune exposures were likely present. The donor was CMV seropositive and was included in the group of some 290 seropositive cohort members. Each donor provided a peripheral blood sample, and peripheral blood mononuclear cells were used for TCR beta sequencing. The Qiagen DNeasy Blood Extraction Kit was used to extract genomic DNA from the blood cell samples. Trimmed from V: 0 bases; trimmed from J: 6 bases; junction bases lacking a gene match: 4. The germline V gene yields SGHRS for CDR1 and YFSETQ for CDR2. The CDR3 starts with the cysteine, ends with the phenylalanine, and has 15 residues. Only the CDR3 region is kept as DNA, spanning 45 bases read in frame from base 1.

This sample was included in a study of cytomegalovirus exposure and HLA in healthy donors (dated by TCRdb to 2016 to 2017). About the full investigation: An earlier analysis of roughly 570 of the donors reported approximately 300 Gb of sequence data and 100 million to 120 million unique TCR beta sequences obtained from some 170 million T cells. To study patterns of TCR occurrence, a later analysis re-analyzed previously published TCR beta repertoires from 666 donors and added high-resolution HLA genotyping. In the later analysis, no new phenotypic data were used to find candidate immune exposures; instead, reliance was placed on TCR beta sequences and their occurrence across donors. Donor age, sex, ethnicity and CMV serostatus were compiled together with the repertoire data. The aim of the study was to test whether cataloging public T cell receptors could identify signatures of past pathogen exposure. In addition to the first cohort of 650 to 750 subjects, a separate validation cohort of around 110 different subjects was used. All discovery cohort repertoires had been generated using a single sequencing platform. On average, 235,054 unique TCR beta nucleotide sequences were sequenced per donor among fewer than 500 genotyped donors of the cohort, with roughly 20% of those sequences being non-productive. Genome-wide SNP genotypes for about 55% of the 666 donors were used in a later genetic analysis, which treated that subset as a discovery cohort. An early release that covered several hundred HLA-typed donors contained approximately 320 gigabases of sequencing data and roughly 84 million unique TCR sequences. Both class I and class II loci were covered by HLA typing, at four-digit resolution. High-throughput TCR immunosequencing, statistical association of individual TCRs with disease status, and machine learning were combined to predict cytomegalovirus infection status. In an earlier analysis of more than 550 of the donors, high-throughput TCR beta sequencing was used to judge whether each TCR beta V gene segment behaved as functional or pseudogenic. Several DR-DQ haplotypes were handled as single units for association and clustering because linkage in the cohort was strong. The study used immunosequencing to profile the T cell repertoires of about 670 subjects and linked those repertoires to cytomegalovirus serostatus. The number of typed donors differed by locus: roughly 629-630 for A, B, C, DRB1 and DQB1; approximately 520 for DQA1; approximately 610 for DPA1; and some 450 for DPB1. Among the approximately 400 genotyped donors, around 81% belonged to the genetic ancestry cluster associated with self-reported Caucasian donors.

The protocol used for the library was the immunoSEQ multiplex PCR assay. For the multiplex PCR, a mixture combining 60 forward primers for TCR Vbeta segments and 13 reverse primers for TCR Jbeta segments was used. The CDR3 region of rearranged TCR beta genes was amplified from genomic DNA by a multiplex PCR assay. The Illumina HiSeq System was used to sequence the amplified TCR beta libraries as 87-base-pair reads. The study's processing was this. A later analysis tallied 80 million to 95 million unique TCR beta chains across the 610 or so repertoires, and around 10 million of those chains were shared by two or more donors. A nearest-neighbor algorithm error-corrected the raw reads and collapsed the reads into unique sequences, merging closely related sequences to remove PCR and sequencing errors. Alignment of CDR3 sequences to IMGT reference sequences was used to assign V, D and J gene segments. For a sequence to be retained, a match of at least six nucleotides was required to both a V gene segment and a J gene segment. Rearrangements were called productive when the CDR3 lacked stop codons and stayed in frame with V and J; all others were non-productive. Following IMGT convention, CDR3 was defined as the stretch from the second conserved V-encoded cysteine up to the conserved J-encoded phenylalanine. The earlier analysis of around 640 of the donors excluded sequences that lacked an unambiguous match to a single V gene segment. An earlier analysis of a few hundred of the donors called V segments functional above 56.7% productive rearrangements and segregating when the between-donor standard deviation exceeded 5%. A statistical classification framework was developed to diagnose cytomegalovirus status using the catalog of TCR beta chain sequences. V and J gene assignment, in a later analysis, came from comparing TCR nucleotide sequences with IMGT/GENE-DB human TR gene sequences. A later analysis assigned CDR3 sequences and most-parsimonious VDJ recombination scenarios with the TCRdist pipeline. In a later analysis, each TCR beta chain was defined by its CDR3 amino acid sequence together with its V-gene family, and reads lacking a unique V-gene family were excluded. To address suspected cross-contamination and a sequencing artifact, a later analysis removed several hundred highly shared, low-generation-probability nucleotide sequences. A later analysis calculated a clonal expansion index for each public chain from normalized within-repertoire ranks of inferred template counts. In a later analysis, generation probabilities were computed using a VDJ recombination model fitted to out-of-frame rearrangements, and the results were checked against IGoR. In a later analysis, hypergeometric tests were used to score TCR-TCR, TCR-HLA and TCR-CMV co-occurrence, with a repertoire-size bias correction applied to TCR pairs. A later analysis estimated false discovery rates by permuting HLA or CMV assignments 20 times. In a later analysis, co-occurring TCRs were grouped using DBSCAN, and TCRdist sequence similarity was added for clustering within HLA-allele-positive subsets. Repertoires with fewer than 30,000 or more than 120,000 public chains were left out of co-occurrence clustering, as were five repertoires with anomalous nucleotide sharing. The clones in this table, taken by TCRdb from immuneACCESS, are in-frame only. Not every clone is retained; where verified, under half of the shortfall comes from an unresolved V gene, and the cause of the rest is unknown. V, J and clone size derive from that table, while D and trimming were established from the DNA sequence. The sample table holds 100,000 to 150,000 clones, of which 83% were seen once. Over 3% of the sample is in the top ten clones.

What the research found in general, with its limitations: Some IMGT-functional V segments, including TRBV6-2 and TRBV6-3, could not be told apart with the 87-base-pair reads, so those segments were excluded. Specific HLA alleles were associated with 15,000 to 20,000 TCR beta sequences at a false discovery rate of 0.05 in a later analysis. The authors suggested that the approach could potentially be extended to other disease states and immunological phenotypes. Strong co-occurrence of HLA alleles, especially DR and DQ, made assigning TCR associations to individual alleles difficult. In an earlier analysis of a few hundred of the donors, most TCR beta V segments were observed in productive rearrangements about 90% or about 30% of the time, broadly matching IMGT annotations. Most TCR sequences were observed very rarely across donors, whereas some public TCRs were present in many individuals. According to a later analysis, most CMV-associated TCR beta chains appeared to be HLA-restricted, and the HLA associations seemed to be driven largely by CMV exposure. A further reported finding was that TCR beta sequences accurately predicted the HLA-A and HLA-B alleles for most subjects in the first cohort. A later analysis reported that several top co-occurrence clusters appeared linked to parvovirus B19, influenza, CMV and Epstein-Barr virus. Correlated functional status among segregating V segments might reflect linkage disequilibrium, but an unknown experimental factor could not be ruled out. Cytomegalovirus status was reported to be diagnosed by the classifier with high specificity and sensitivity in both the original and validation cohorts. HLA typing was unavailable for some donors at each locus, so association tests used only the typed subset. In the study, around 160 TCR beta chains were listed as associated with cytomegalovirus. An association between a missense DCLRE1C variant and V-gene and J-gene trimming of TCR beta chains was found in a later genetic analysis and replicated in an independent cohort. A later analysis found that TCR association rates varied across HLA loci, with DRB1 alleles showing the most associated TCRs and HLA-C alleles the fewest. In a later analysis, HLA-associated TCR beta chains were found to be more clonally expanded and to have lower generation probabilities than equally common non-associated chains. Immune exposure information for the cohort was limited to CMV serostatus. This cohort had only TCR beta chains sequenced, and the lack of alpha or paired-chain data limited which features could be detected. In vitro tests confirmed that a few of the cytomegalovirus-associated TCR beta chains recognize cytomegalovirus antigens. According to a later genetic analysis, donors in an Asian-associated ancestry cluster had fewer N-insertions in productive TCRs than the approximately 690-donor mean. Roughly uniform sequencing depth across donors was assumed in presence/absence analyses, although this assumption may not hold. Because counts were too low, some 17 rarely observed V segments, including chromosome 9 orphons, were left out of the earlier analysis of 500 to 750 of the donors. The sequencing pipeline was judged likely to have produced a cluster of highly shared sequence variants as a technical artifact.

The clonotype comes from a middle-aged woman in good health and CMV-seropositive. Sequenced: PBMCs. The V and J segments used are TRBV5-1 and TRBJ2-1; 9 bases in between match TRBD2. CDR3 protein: CASSLGLAALNEQFF. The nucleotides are TGCGCCAGCAGCTTGGGACTAGCGGCCCTCAATGAGCAGTTCTTC.